This entry lists 14 T cell receptor beta chains sequenced from one sample in a study of T cell responses to AZD1222 COVID-19 vaccine. Produced via immunoSEQ multiplex PCR; TCRdb's table is partial and in-frame only. In the table there are tens of thousands of clones, about four fifths of which are singletons. The source material was peripheral blood, sampled 28 days after the second AZD1222 dose. These receptors came from an adult who received the AZD1222 COVID-19 vaccine.

V is TRBV11-2 and J is TRBJ2-7, with TRBD1 identical over 8 bases. Trimming removed 5 bases from V and 1 base from J; junction bases left unmatched: 4. The CDR3 contains 14 residues. CDR1 is SGHAT and CDR2 is FQNNGV in the germline V gene. CDR3 coding DNA: TGTGCCAGCAGCCCAGGGGGCAGGTCCTACGAGCAGTACTTC. Amino acid sequence: CASSPGGRSYEQYF.

This clone has only one observation. The genes are TRBV2 and TRBJ1-2, with a possible D match to TRBD1 (6 bases). CDR3 length equals 13 residues. Per germline, CDR1 SNHLY and CDR2 FYNNEI. Trimming left V 7 bases short and J 4 bases short, with 13 bases between. This CDR3 is CASMSGAPYGYTF. Here the CDR3 DNA reads TGTGCCAGCATGTCGGGGGCCCCCTATGGCTACACCTTC.

This chain links TRBV9 with TRBJ2-1; D might be TRBD2 (6 bases). Germline V CDR1 and CDR2: SGDLS, YYNGEE. The length of the CDR3 is 17 residues. The V end was cut by 6 bases, the J end by 0 bases, with 19 bases between. In nucleotides, the CDR3 is TGTGCCAGCACCCTAATCGAGCGGGCTAGCTCCTACAATGAGCAGTTCTTC. It encodes CASTLIERASSYNEQFF.

This chain connects TRBV27 to TRBJ2-5; D perhaps matches TRBD1 (6 bases). CDR1 is MNHEY, CDR2 SMNVEV, per germline (reference sequence). The V end was cut by 1 base, the J end by 2 bases, with 11 bases between. The CDR3 loop spans 15 amino acids. The DNA for the CDR3 is TGTGCCAGCAGTTTATTCACAGGGAGTCAAGAGACCCAGTACTTC. This codes for CASSLFTGSQETQYF.

The chain recombines TRBV9 with TRBJ1-4; D unresolved. Trimming shortened V by 3 bases and J by 0 bases, and 6 bases separated the two germline ends. Germline lookup yields CDR1 SGDLS and CDR2 YYNGEE. CDR3 length: 14 residues. CDR3 in amino acids: CASSATATNEKLFF. Here the CDR3 DNA reads TGTGCCAGCAGCGCGACGGCAACTAATGAAAAACTGTTTTTT. The whole variable domain, filled in from reference TRBV9 and TRBJ1-4, reads DSGVTQTPKHLITATGQRVTLRCSPRSGDLSVYWYQQSLDQGLQFLIQYYNGEERAKGNILERFSAQQFPDLHSELNLSSLELGDSALYFCASSATATNEKLFFGSGTQLSVL.

This rearrangement joins TRBV27 to TRBJ2-4; D remains unclear. CDR1 and CDR2 from the germline V gene are MNHEY and SMNVEV (reference sequence). Trimming left V 3 bases short and J 8 bases short, with 11 bases between. This CDR3 region has 13 residues. CDR3 sequence reads: CASSFGVEYIQYF. In DNA, the CDR3 is TGTGCCAGCAGTTTTGGAGTGGAATACATTCAGTACTTC.

This sequence joins TRBV19 and TRBJ1-5, with 8 bases matching TRBD1. Germline values: CDR1 LNHDA, CDR2 SQIVND (reference sequence). This CDR3 has 14 amino acids. J gave up 2 bases and V 6 bases, and 3 bases lay outside the gene matches. The CDR3 nucleotides are TGTGCCAGTAGACAGACAGGGGGCAATCAGCCCCAGCATTTT. Translation gives CASRQTGGNQPQHF. The entire variable domain, with the rest obtained from reference TRBV19 and TRBJ1-5, is as follows: DGGITQSPKYLFRKEGQNVTLSCEQNLNHDAMYWYRQDPGQGLRLIYYSQIVNDFQKGDIAEGYSVSREKKESFPLTVTSAQKNPTAFYLCASRQTGGNQPQHFGDGTRLSIL.

The chain has TRBV28 and TRBJ2-4, with TRBD2 as a possible D gene (5 bases). V was pared by 10 bases and J by 9 bases, with 22 bases between. CDR3 length: 14 residues. The germline gives CDR1 MDHEN, CDR2 SYDVKM. The CDR3 region has the DNA TGTGCCATCCAGTCTACGGGGTTTCCCACCATTCAGTACTTC. It yields the protein CAIQSTGFPTIQYF.

The rearrangement joins TRBV7-2 to TRBJ2-7; TRBD2 matches at 12 bases. V shed 7 bases and J 4 bases; nucleotides not matched to a gene: 5. This CDR3 spans 14 amino acids. The V gene's germline CDR1 is SGHTA and CDR2 FQGNSA. CDR3 amino acids: CASTGLAGTYEQYF. CDR3 in DNA: TGTGCCAGCACCGGACTAGCGGGGACATACGAGCAGTACTTC.

This clone was observed a handful of times. The genes are TRBV19 and TRBJ2-1; 9 bases fit TRBD1. The germline V gene encodes CDR1 LNHDA and CDR2 SQIVND (reference sequence). The CDR3 contains 16 residues. The J segment lost 8 bases and the V segment lost 0 bases, leaving 8 bases of the junction unmatched. The CDR3, as DNA: TGTGCCAGTAGTATAGATCCCCCACAGGGGGCGCATGAGCAGTTCTTC. Translating it yields CASSIDPPQGAHEQFF.

This sequence joins TRBV3-1 (or the pseudogene TRBV3-2) and TRBJ2-7; D remains ambiguous. V shed 0 bases and J shed 0 bases, with 6 bases lying between them. Per germline, CDR1 LGHDT and CDR2 YNNKEL (reference sequence). The CDR3 totals 14 residues. The CDR3 nucleotides read TGTGCCAGCAGCCAAGAGCGGATCTCCTACGAGCAGTACTTC. Translated: CASSQERISYEQYF.

This sequence joins TRBV7-6 and TRBJ2-7, with 7 positions matching TRBD1. With V trimmed by 4 bases and J by 3 bases, 6 bases remained unmatched. CDR1 SGHVS and CDR2 FNYEAQ come from the germline V gene. This CDR3 is 14 amino acids long. The CDR3 is CASSYRDSDYEQYF. Written as DNA, the CDR3 is TGTGCCAGCAGCTACCGGGACAGCGACTACGAGCAGTACTTC.

The J gene is TRBJ2-2, the V gene TRBV4-3; 14 bases are a match to TRBD2. CDR1 and CDR2 from the germline V gene are LGHNA and YSLEER. This CDR3 comprises 16 residues. After removal of 3 bases from V and 6 bases from J, the junction contained 3 bases not matched to a gene. CDR3 region: CASSQGLAGVPGELFF. CDR3 sequence (DNA): TGCGCCAGCAGCCAGGGACTAGCGGGAGTTCCCGGGGAGCTGTTTTTT.

The rearrangement joins TRBV29-1 to TRBJ1-5; perhaps TRBD1 as D (6 bases). The CDR3 spans 13 residues. V lost 5 bases and J lost 1, with 9 bases in between. Germline CDR1 is SQVTM and CDR2 is ANQGSEA. CDR3 bases: TGCAGCGTTCTAGACAGGAGCAATCAGCCCCAGCATTTT. Its translation: CSVLDRSNQPQHF.